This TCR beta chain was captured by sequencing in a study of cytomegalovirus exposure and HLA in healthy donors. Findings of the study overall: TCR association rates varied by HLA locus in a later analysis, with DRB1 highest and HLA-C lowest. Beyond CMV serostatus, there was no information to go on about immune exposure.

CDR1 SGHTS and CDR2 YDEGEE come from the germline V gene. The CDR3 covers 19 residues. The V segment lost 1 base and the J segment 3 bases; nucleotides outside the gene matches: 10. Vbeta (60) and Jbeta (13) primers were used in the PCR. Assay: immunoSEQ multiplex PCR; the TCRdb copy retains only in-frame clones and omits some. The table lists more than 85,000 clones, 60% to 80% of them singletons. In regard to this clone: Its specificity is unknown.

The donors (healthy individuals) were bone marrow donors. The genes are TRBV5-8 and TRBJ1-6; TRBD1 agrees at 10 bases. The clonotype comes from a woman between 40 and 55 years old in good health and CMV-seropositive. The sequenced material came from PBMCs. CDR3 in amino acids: CASSLTGTGEYFYNSPLHF. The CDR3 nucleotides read TGTGCCAGCAGCTTGACAGGGACAGGGGAATATTTCTATAATTCACCCCTCCACTTT.